The rows below give T cell receptor beta chains drawn from one sample of a study of blood T cell repertoires in COVID-19. Data came from immunoSEQ multiplex PCR; TCRdb stores just in-frame clones and leaves some out. The table lists approximately 45,000 clones, approximately 87% of them singletons, with about 4% in the top ten. Material: peripheral blood. These receptors were collected from a middle-aged man with COVID-19, enrolled during active disease. CDR3s include the opening cysteine and the closing phenylalanine or tryptophan. D genes are given only for firm matches. Clone size appears in some rows only: once, few, many, or a class for an expanded clone.

D gene,clone size,V gene,J gene,CDR3 protein,CDR3 DNA
TRBD2,-,TRBV3-1/TRBV3-2,TRBJ2-7,CASSQWREAYEQYF,TGTGCCAGCAGCCAATGGCGGGAGGCCTACGAGCAGTACTTC
TRBD1,-,TRBV11-2,TRBJ2-7,CASSLGQGAYEQYF,TGTGCCAGCAGCTTAGGACAGGGGGCCTACGAGCAGTACTTC
TRBD2,few,TRBV28,TRBJ2-7,CASSLGTSGNYEQYF,TGTGCCAGCAGTTTGGGGACTAGCGGAAACTACGAGCAGTACTTC
TRBD1,few,TRBV25-1,TRBJ1-5,CASSPNGTGGYSNQPQHF,TGTGCCAGCAGTCCGAACGGGACAGGCGGTTATAGCAATCAGCCCCAGCATTTT
TRBD2,-,TRBV24-1,TRBJ2-3,CATSGQGLAGISTDTQYF,TGTGCCACCAGTGGGCAGGGACTAGCGGGGATTAGCACAGATACGCAGTATTTT
-,-,TRBV2,TRBJ2-2,CASSGYTTGELFF,TGTGCCAGCAGTGGGTACACAACCGGGGAGCTGTTTTTT
-,-,TRBV6-1,TRBJ2-7,CASSEERGGPYEQYF,TGTGCCAGCAGTGAAGAGAGGGGAGGACCCTACGAGCAGTACTTC
-,-,TRBV30,TRBJ2-5,CAWSVIARGETQYF,TGTGCCTGGAGTGTGATTGCTCGCGGGGAGACCCAGTACTTC
TRBD2,-,TRBV7-2,TRBJ2-3,CASSLLGVAGGTDTQYF,TGTGCCAGCAGCTTACTGGGAGTAGCGGGGGGCACAGATACGCAGTATTTT
TRBD2,-,TRBV6-6,TRBJ2-3,CASSSGLAGDTQYF,TGTGCCAGCAGTAGCGGACTAGCGGGAGATACGCAGTATTTT
-,-,TRBV29-1,TRBJ2-1,CSGGWAGAGNEQFF,TGCAGCGGAGGATGGGCAGGGGCTGGCAATGAGCAGTTCTTC
-,-,TRBV6-5,TRBJ1-4,CASSYSGGFEKLFF,TGTGCCAGCAGTTACTCGGGGGGGTTCGAAAAACTGTTTTTT
-,-,TRBV2,TRBJ1-5,CASMWQGGQPQHF,TGTGCCAGCATGTGGCAGGGCGGTCAGCCCCAGCATTTT
TRBD2,-,TRBV9,TRBJ2-4,CASSQGSGGVNIQYF,TGTGCCAGCAGCCAGGGGAGCGGGGGAGTAAACATTCAGTACTTC
-,-,TRBV5-6,TRBJ1-2,CASSLAAASARRDYGYTF,TGTGCCAGCAGCTTGGCAGCAGCCTCCGCCAGACGGGACTATGGCTACACCTTC
TRBD1,-,TRBV5-6,TRBJ2-7,CASSFRDRAREQYF,TGTGCCAGCAGCTTTCGGGACAGGGCTCGCGAGCAGTACTTC
-,-,TRBV4-1,TRBJ2-5,CASSRLVSETQYF,TGCGCCAGCAGCCGACTAGTTTCGGAGACCCAGTACTTC
TRBD1,-,TRBV3-1/TRBV3-2,TRBJ1-2,CASSQPGTGAIYGYTF,TGTGCCAGCAGCCAACCTGGGACAGGGGCAATCTATGGCTACACCTTC
TRBD1,-,TRBV14,TRBJ1-2,CASSQDLAGQVYGYTF,TGTGCCAGCAGCCAAGATCTTGCGGGACAGGTCTATGGCTACACCTTC
-,-,TRBV5-6,TRBJ2-7,CASSFPTSYEQYF,TGTGCCAGCAGCTTCCCGACTAGTTACGAGCAGTACTTC
-,-,TRBV19,TRBJ1-3,CASSPDRATGNTIYF,TGTGCCAGTAGTCCGGACAGAGCGACTGGAAACACCATATATTTT
-,-,TRBV1,TRBJ2-3,CTSSQEGRSGLADPEDTQYF,TGCACCAGCAGCCAAGAGGGGAGAAGTGGACTAGCGGATCCCGAAGATACGCAGTATTTT
TRBD2,-,TRBV24-1,TRBJ2-5,CATSGPGLGETQYF,TGTGCCACCAGTGGCCCGGGACTAGGAGAGACCCAGTACTTC
-,-,TRBV4-1,TRBJ1-1,CASSQGTGGRGEAFF,TGCGCCAGCAGCCAGGGGACGGGAGGTCGGGGTGAAGCTTTCTTT
-,-,TRBV21-1,TRBJ2-7,CASSRCISWGGHSYEQYF,TGTGCCAGCAGCAGATGTATCTCGTGGGGGGGGCACTCCTACGAGCAGTACTTC
TRBD1,once,TRBV10-3,TRBJ1-1,CAISAGRQGAKPEAFF,TGTGCCATCAGTGCAGGCCGACAGGGGGCGAAACCTGAAGCTTTCTTT
TRBD2,-,TRBV6-4,TRBJ2-2,CASSNGAGGRTGELFF,TGTGCCAGCAGTAATGGAGCGGGAGGGCGTACCGGGGAGCTGTTTTTT
-,-,TRBV6-6,TRBJ2-1,CASSYSWYNEQFF,TGTGCCAGCAGTTACAGCTGGTACAATGAGCAGTTCTTC